This T cell receptor (beta chain) comes out of a study of T-cell reconstitution after alpha-beta-depleted transplantation in children. Study-wide results and limits: The main origin of T-cell counts and diversity one year after transplant was newly produced T cells. Day-60 TCRbeta diversity that was high in some patients was derived from surviving recipient T cells and thymic progenitors. Approximately two months post-transplant, alpha-beta T cells reportedly originated from several hundred expanded graft clones.

A TCRbeta library incorporating unique molecular identifiers was prepared. TCRdb re-called the PCR reads with MiXCR, one entry per CDR3 protein. The table records over 120,000 distinct CDR3 sequences, 8% to 10% of them present only once. To note about this clonotype: Its target is unknown.

This CDR3 spans 16 amino acids. V gave up 5 bases and J gave up 2 bases; unmatched junction bases: 10. The V gene's germline CDR1 is MNHEY and CDR2 SVGAGI. This clonotype was sampled from a female patient between 2 and 15 years old who had a stem cell transplant for congenital amegakaryocytic thrombocytopenia, so the T cells may come from the graft donor. Source: PBMCs, mostly from graft donor cells, taken 180 days after TCRalphabeta/CD19-depleted stem cell transplant. The rearrangement uses TRBV6-5 and TRBJ1-1; TRBD1 matches at 8 bases. The CDR3 is CASSPTGVSRNTEAFF. CDR3 nucleotides: TGTGCCAGCAGTCCGACAGGGGTATCTCGCAACACTGAAGCTTTCTTT.